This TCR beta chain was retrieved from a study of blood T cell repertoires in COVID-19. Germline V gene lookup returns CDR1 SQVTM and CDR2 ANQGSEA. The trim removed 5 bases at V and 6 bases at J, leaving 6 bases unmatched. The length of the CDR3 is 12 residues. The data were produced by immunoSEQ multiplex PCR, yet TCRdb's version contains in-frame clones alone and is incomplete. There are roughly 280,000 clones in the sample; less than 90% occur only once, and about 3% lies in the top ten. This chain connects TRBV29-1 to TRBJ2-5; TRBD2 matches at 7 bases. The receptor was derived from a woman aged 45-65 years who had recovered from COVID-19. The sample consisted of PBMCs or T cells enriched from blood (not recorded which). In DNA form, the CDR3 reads TGCAGCGTTACAAGGGGAGGGCAGACCCAGTACTTC. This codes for CSVTRGGQTQYF.